The rows below give T cell receptor beta chains drawn from one sample of a study of T cell changes during pregnancy in multiple sclerosis. Measured with immunoSEQ multiplex PCR; TCRdb has only the in-frame clones, and not every one. The sample has about 73,000 clones, about 92% seen once; the top ten hold approximately 2%. Sequencing used peripheral blood, obtained in the second trimester of pregnancy. The receptor source for this set is a female donor in good health, enrolled as a control in a pregnancy study. CDR3s include the opening cysteine and the closing phenylalanine or tryptophan. The D gene is left open where the match is weak. Only some rows state a clone size, as once, few, many or a class for expanded clones.

-	TRBV28	TRBJ1-2	13	-	TGTGCCAGCAGTTGGGGGGGGACCTATGGCTACACCTTT	CASSWGGTYGYTF
-	TRBV6-5	TRBJ1-1	13	-	TGTGCCAGCAGTGTCGGGCCGCGGGGTGAAGCTTTCTTT	CASSVGPRGEAFF
once	TRBV5-4	TRBJ2-2	15	TRBD1	TGTGCCAGCAGCTTCGGACAGGCTCACACCGGGGAGCTGTTTTTT	CASSFGQAHTGELFF
-	TRBV7-9	TRBJ2-7	14	-	TGTGCCAGCAGCCACCAGGACAACTCCTACGAGCAGTACTTC	CASSHQDNSYEQYF
-	TRBV7-9	TRBJ1-1	13	-	TGTGCCAGCAGCATGACACCGAACACTGAAGCTTTCTTT	CASSMTPNTEAFF
-	TRBV11-2	TRBJ2-3	15	TRBD2	TGTGCCAGCAGCTTACTGCGGGGGGGCCATGATACGCAGTATTTT	CASSLLRGGHDTQYF
-	TRBV2	TRBJ1-4	15	TRBD1	TGTGCCAGCGGACAGGCTCCGGCAACTAATGAAAAACTGTTTTTT	CASGQAPATNEKLFF
-	TRBV10-3	TRBJ2-2	16	-	TGTGCCATCAGTGAGTCAACAGGGAGGAACACCGGGGAGCTGTTTTTT	CAISESTGRNTGELFF
-	TRBV6-1	TRBJ1-6	15	TRBD1	TGTGCCGGAAACATAGGGACAGGGGATAATTCACCCCTCCACTTT	CAGNIGTGDNSPLHF
-	TRBV7-2	TRBJ1-2	14	TRBD1	TGTGCCAGCAGCTTGGGACAGGGTAACTATGGCTACACCTTC	CASSLGQGNYGYTF
-	TRBV4-2	TRBJ1-2	13	TRBD1	TGTGCCAGCAGCCCGGACAGGGGTGACGGCTACACCTTC	CASSPDRGDGYTF
-	TRBV28	TRBJ1-4	16	-	TGTGCCAGCAGCCCACGGGTCCGTGCAACTAATGAAAAACTGTTTTTT	CASSPRVRATNEKLFF
once	TRBV6-5	TRBJ1-1	13	-	TGTGCCAGCAGTGACGGGGTTAACACTGAAGCTTTCTTT	CASSDGVNTEAFF
-	TRBV15	TRBJ2-1	15	TRBD1	TGTGCCACCAGCAGAGCCGGGACAGGGGGCCATGAGCAGTTCTTC	CATSRAGTGGHEQFF
-	TRBV5-1	TRBJ1-2	13	-	TGCGCCAGCAGGCTTGACAGCCATTATGGCTACACCTTC	CASRLDSHYGYTF
-	TRBV13	TRBJ2-2	15	TRBD1	TGTGCCAGCAGTCGTACCAGGGGGCAAACCGGGGAGCTGTTTTTT	CASSRTRGQTGELFF
few	TRBV7-6	TRBJ1-1	13	-	TGTGCCAGCAGCTTAGACGGGGGAGGAGAAGCTTTCTTT	CASSLDGGGEAFF
once	TRBV5-1	TRBJ1-4	13	-	TGCGCCAGCAGCGAGTCCAAGAATGAAAAACTGTTTTTT	CASSESKNEKLFF
-	TRBV4-2	TRBJ2-3	15	-	TGTGCCAGCAGCCAAGATTGGAGGGCCGGAGATACGCAGTATTTT	CASSQDWRAGDTQYF
-	TRBV7-7	TRBJ1-5	12	-	TGTGCTAGCAGCCAGAAAAATCAGCCCCAGCATTTT	CASSQKNQPQHF
-	TRBV12-5	TRBJ2-3	15	TRBD1	TGTGCTAGTGGTTTACGACAGGGAAGCACAGATACGCAGTATTTT	CASGLRQGSTDTQYF
-	TRBV4-1	TRBJ1-6	20	-	TGCGCCAGCAGCCAAGATAGGACGGGGGGCCAGAGCTCCTATAATTCACCCCTCCACTTT	CASSQDRTGGQSSYNSPLHF
-	TRBV10-2	TRBJ1-4	13	TRBD1	TGCGCCAGCAGACAGGGGTTAGGTGAAAAACTGTTTTTT	CASRQGLGEKLFF
-	TRBV7-9	TRBJ1-3	13	-	TGTGCCAGCAGCTTAGTTGGCCGAAACACCATATATTTT	CASSLVGRNTIYF
-	TRBV20-1	TRBJ2-5	11	-	TGCAGTGCTAGCCGTCAAGAGACCCAGTACTTC	CSASRQETQYF
-	TRBV25-1	TRBJ2-2	15	TRBD2	TGTGCCAGCGGCGGACTAGCGGGGGGCACCGGGGAGCTGTTTTTT	CASGGLAGGTGELFF
-	TRBV15	TRBJ1-2	16	-	TGTGCCACCAGCAGTAATGTAAGGGGCGCACCCAGGGGCTACACCTTC	CATSSNVRGAPRGYTF
-	TRBV7-9	TRBJ2-3	15	TRBD2	TGTGCCAGCAGCCCTGGGGAGGGCAGCACAGATACGCAGTATTTT	CASSPGEGSTDTQYF
-	TRBV7-9	TRBJ1-2	14	-	TGTGCCAGCAGCTCACCCCTCGGGAGCAATGGCTACACCTTC	CASSSPLGSNGYTF
-	TRBV7-9	TRBJ1-1	13	-	TGTGCCAGCAGCTTTGAGGCGAACACTGAAGCTTTCTTT	CASSFEANTEAFF
-	TRBV7-3	TRBJ2-1	16	TRBD2	TGTGCCAGCAGTACTACAGCGGGGGCACTCTACAATGAGCAGTTCTTC	CASSTTAGALYNEQFF
-	TRBV18	TRBJ2-7	12	TRBD2	TGTGCCAGCTCACCGGGGGGGATCGAGCAGTACTTC	CASSPGGIEQYF
-	TRBV29-1	TRBJ2-5	10	-	TGCAGCGTTGTACGGGAGACCCAGTACTTC	CSVVRETQYF